The rows below give T cell receptor beta chains drawn from one sample of a study of blood T cells in healthy people across ages. TCRdb re-analysed the 5' RACE reads in MiXCR, keeping a single row per CDR3 protein. Among about 680,000 distinct CDR3 sequences listed, roughly 50% were seen once. Sequenced: blood. Receptors were obtained from a woman aged 55 to 70 in good health. Both conserved end residues are part of each CDR3. A D gene is named only where the DNA matches it firmly. Clone size is stated in some rows and not others, as once, few, many or a class when expanded.

J	size	V	D	length	DNA	CDR3
TRBJ1-2	few	TRBV7-2	TRBD1	16	TGTGCCAGCAGCTTAAAAGACAGGGGGCGCAACTATGGCTACACCTTC	CASSLKDRGRNYGYTF
TRBJ2-4	NA	TRBV25-1	NA	15	TGTGCCAGCAGTGAGCGAACCCTAGCCAAAAACATTCAGTACTTC	CASSERTLAKNIQYF
TRBJ2-7	few	TRBV7-2	TRBD2	15	TGTGCCAGCAGCCGTCGGACTAGCGGAGCCTACGAGCAGTACTTC	CASSRRTSGAYEQYF
TRBJ2-7	few	TRBV7-9	NA	12	TGTGCCAGCCAGCCAGGGTACTACGAGCAGTACTTC	CASQPGYYEQYF
TRBJ2-3	NA	TRBV20-1	TRBD2	15	TGCAGTGCTTTAACAGCGGGAATGTTGACAGATACGCAGTATTTT	CSALTAGMLTDTQYF
TRBJ2-2	NA	TRBV20-1	NA	15	TGCAGTGCTAGAGATTTAAGGACAGACACCGGGGAGCTGTTTTTT	CSARDLRTDTGELFF
TRBJ2-5	NA	TRBV29-1	TRBD1	13	TGCAGTTCTACCGGGACAGAATACAATGAGCAGTACTTC	CSSTGTEYNEQYF
TRBJ2-1	NA	TRBV28	NA	13	TGTGCCAGCAGTTTAGAGGATCCATATGAGCAGTTCTTC	CASSLEDPYEQFF
TRBJ2-7	many	TRBV29-1	NA	12	TGCAGCGTTGCCAAGCCCGGTGGCGAGCAGTACTTC	CSVAKPGGEQYF
TRBJ2-1	NA	TRBV7-9	NA	15	TGTGCCAGCAGCCCCTCCGGGGGTGGATTCAATGAGCAGTTCTTC	CASSPSGGGFNEQFF
TRBJ2-7	few	TRBV3-1	NA	15	TGTGCCAGCAGCCAAGAGGTAGGACAGACCTACGAGCAGTACTTC	CASSQEVGQTYEQYF
TRBJ2-1	many	TRBV20-1	NA	13	TGCAGTGCTGAGAGGCGATCCGGAATTGAGCAGTTCTTC	CSAERRSGIEQFF
TRBJ1-4	few	TRBV4-2	TRBD1	16	TGTGCCAGCAGCCAAGTGGGACAGGGAGTGGCAGGAAAACTGTTTTTT	CASSQVGQGVAGKLFF
TRBJ2-3	NA	TRBV28	NA	14	TGTGCCAGCAGTTTAAATACAGGACATATTACGCAGTATTTT	CASSLNTGHITQYF
TRBJ2-5	NA	TRBV28	TRBD2	12	TGTGCCACCGTAGCGGGAGGCGAGACCCAGTACTTC	CATVAGGETQYF
TRBJ1-2	NA	TRBV25-1	NA	12	TGTGCCAGCAGTGAATACAGTGGTGGCTACACCTTC	CASSEYSGGYTF
TRBJ2-5	NA	TRBV9	TRBD2	13	TGTGCCAGCAGCGTGGGACTAGCGGATATTAAGTACTTC	CASSVGLADIKYF
TRBJ2-7	NA	TRBV10-3	NA	14	TGTGCCATCAGTGAATTCCGGTCGGGCTACGAGCAGTACTTC	CAISEFRSGYEQYF
TRBJ2-4	few	TRBV11-2	NA	16	TGTGCCAGCAGCTTATATGATGGGCTAGCCAAAAACATTCAGTACTTC	CASSLYDGLAKNIQYF
TRBJ2-7	NA	TRBV18	NA	15	TGTGCCAGCTCACCCTACGGTGGGGGACCCTACGAGCAGTACTTC	CASSPYGGGPYEQYF
TRBJ2-5	NA	TRBV5-1	NA	14	TGCGCCAGCAGCGTAGACGGACCCTCGGAGACCCAGTACTTC	CASSVDGPSETQYF
TRBJ2-7	NA	TRBV4-1	TRBD1	15	TGCGCCAGCAGCCATTCCTACCGACAGGGCGACGAGCAGTACTTC	CASSHSYRQGDEQYF
TRBJ2-2	NA	TRBV7-2	NA	16	TGTGCCAGCAGCACCCGGGACCTCGGTGATGGTGGGGAGCTGTTTTTT	CASSTRDLGDGGELFF
TRBJ2-5	NA	TRBV6-5	NA	16	TGTGCCAGCAGTTACTTACAGGGTGGGGTATGGGAGACCCAGTACTTC	CASSYLQGGVWETQYF
TRBJ2-7	many	TRBV5-1	NA	15	TGCGCCAGCAGCTCTATAGCGGCCTCCTACAATGAGCAGTACTTC	CASSSIAASYNEQYF
TRBJ2-1	NA	TRBV19	TRBD2	17	TGTGCCAGTAGTATTACTAGCGGGAGAAGGTGGGACGATGAGCAGTTCTTC	CASSITSGRRWDDEQFF
TRBJ2-3	few	TRBV27	NA	13	TGTGCCCCCCTTCGAGGGCCTGCAGATACGCAGTATTTT	CAPLRGPADTQYF
TRBJ2-3	NA	TRBV4-2	TRBD2	16	TGTGCCAGCAGCCAAGAGATAAAGAGCGGGGGTTTTACGCAGTATTTT	CASSQEIKSGGFTQYF
TRBJ1-1	NA	TRBV12-3/TRBV12-4	NA	13	TGTGCCAGCAGTTTCGGGGTTGGCACTGAAGCTTTCTTT	CASSFGVGTEAFF
TRBJ1-2	NA	TRBV5-5	TRBD1	16	TGTGCCAGCAGCTTGGAGGGGGACAGCTACCAGTTGGGCTACACCTTC	CASSLEGDSYQLGYTF
TRBJ2-7	NA	TRBV27	NA	15	TGTGCCAGCAGTCCATCCTTCGGTGGATCCCATGAGCAGTACTTC	CASSPSFGGSHEQYF
TRBJ1-1	NA	TRBV12-3/TRBV12-4	NA	14	TGTGCCAGCAGTCGACAGGTCCTCAACACTGAAGCTTTCTTT	CASSRQVLNTEAFF
TRBJ2-7	few	TRBV2	NA	13	TGTGCCAGCAGCCGGAGGGAATCCTACGAGCAGTACTTC	CASSRRESYEQYF
TRBJ2-5	NA	TRBV4-3	NA	15	TGCGCCAGCAGCCTGACGGGGGAAGGGCGAGAGACCCAGTACTTC	CASSLTGEGRETQYF
TRBJ2-7	NA	TRBV20-1	NA	14	TGCAGTGCTAGAGGAGCGAGGGCCCCTTACGAGCAGTACTTC	CSARGARAPYEQYF
TRBJ2-7	NA	TRBV6-5	NA	15	TGTGCCAGCAGTTACTCGACCGGGTACGGCTACGAGCAGTACTTC	CASSYSTGYGYEQYF
TRBJ2-5	few	TRBV5-1	TRBD1	14	TGCGCCAGCAGCTCGTCGACAGGGATGGAGACCCAGTACTTC	CASSSSTGMETQYF
TRBJ2-2	NA	TRBV3-1	NA	14	TGTGCCAGCAGCCAAAGCTGGGCCACCGGGGAGCTGTTTTTT	CASSQSWATGELFF
TRBJ2-7	NA	TRBV7-9	NA	14	TGTGCCAGCAGCTTACAGGGGGGCGAGGTCGAGCAGTACTTC	CASSLQGGEVEQYF
TRBJ1-2	few	TRBV3-1	TRBD1	14	TGTGCCAGCAACACACCGGGACAGAAGGAAGGCTACACCTTC	CASNTPGQKEGYTF
TRBJ2-5	NA	TRBV7-2	NA	13	TGTGCCAGCAGCGTAGCCTTTGACGAGACCCAGTACTTC	CASSVAFDETQYF
TRBJ2-3	many	TRBV29-1	NA	16	TGCAGCGTCGAAGGGTTGGGGGCAGGGAGCACAGATACGCAGTATTTT	CSVEGLGAGSTDTQYF